The sample holds a few counts of the clone carrying this TCR beta chain. Its target is not known. This sample was included in a study of T cells after yellow fever vaccination. Study conclusions and caveats: Among primary-vaccination clones, most reappeared after the booster, at roughly 96% for CD4 and approximately 88% for CD8.

Via MiXCR, TCRdb re-called the 5' RACE reads, giving one row per CDR3 protein. The sample carries 170,000 or so distinct CDR3 sequences, roughly 6.4% recorded once. The CDR3 covers 16 residues. CDR1 is SGHTA, CDR2 FQGNSA, per germline. V was trimmed by 2 bases and J by 5 bases, leaving 18 bases between them. The sample in question was CD4+ T cells sorted from PBMCs, obtained on the day of the first yellow fever vaccination. This sequence joins TRBV7-2 and TRBJ2-5; D ambiguous. This TCR derives from a man aged 18-30 years who received the YFV17D yellow fever vaccine. The DNA of the CDR3 is TGTGCCAGCAGCTTAAATGGGGTGAGCGCACGGGAGACCCAGTACTTC. Translation: CASSLNGVSARETQYF.